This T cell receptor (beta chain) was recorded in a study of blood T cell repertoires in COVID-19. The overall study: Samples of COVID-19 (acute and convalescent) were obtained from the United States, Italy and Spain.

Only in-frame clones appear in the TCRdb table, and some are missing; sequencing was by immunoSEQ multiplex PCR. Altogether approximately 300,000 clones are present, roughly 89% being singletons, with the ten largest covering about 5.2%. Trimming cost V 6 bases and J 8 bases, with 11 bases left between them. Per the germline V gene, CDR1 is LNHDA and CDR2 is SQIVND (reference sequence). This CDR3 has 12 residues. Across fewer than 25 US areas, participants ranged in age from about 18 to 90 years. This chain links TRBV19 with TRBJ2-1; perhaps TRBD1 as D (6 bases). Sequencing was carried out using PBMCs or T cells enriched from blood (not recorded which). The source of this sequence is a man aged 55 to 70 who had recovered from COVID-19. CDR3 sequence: CASSPRGHEQFF. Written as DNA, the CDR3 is TGTGCCAGTAGCCCCAGGGGCCATGAGCAGTTCTTC.